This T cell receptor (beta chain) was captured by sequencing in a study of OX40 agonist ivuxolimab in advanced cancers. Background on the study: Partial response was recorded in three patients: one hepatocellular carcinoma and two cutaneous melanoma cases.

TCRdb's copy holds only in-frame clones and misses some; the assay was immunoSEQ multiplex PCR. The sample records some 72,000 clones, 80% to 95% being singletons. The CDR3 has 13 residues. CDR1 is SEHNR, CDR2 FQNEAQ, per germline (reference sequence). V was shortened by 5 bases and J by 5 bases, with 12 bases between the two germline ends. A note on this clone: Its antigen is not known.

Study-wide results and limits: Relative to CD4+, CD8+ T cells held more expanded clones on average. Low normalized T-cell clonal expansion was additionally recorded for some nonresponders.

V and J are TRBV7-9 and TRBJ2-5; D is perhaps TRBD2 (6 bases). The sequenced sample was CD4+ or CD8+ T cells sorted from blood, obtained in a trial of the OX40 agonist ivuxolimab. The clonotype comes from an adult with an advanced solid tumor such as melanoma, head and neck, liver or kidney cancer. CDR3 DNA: TGTGCCAGCAGCATAGGAGGGATTGAGACCCAGTACTTC. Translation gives CASSIGGIETQYF. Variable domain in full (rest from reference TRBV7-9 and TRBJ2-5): DTGVSQNPRHKITKRGQNVTFRCDPISEHNRLYWYRQTLGQGPEFLTYFQNEAQLEKSRLLSDRFSAERPKGSFSTLEIQRTEQGDSAMYLCASSIGGIETQYFGPGTRLLVL.